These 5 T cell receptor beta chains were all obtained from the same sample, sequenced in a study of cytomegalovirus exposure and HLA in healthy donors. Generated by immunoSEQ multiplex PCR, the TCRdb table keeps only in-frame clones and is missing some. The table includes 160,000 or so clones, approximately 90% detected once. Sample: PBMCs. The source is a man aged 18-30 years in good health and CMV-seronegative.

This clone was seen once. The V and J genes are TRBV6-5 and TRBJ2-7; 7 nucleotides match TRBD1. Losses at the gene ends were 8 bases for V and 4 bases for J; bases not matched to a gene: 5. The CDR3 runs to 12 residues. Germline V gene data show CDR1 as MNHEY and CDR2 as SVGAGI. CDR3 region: CASWNRGYEQYV. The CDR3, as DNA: TGTGCCAGCTGGAACAGGGGTTACGAGCAGTACGTC.

Here the CDR3 reads CASSLRGPLNEQFF. The CDR3 nucleotides are TGTGCCAGCAGCTTGAGGGGGCCCCTAAATGAGCAGTTCTTC. V gene TRBV5-6 combines with J gene TRBJ2-1; 7 nucleotides line up with TRBD1. CDR3 length: 14 residues. Germline loops: CDR1 SGHDT, CDR2 YYEEEE. The V segment lost 1 base and the J segment 7 bases; nucleotides outside the gene matches: 5. The full variable domain, completed using reference TRBV5-6 and TRBJ2-1, is DAGVTQSPTHLIKTRGQQVTLRCSPKSGHDTVSWYQQALGQGPQFIFQYYEEEERQRGNFPDRFSGHQFPNYSSELNVNALLLGDSALYLCASSLRGPLNEQFFGPGTRLTVL.

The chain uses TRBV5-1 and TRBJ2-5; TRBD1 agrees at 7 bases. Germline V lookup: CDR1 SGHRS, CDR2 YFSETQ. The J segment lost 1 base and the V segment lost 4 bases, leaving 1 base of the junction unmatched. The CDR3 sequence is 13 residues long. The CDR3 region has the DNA TGCGCCAGCAGCCAGGGGGTCCAAGAGACCCAGTACTTC. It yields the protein CASSQGVQETQYF.

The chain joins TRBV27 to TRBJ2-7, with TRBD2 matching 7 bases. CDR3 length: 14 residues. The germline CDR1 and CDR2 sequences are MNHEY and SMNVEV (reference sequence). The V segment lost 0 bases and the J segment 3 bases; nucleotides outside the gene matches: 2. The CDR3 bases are TGTGCCAGCAGTTTATCGCGGGAGTTCTACGAGCAGTACTTC. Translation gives CASSLSREFYEQYF.

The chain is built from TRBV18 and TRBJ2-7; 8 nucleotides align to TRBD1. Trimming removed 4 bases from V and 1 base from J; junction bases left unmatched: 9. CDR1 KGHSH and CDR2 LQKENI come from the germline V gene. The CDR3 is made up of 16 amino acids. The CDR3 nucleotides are TGTGCCAGCTCACTAGGACAGGGTGAAAGTTCCTACGAGCAGTACTTC. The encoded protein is CASSLGQGESSYEQYF.